This T cell receptor (beta chain) stems from a study of identifying expanded T cells in peripheral blood. Findings and caveats of the study: Clone count variance between roughly two-week samples rose with total template count. Technical replicates showed around 1.1 changed clones; roughly two weeks around 15; four weeks 19.

Trimming cost V 6 bases and J 5 bases, with 7 bases left between them. CDR1 and CDR2 (germline): SGHVS, FNYEAQ. The CDR3 covers 12 residues. Only in-frame clones appear in the TCRdb table, and some are missing; sequencing was by immunoSEQ multiplex PCR. The table lists 84,000 or so clones, around 89% of them singletons. A remark on this clone: No antigen is known for it.

The genes are TRBV7-6 and TRBJ2-2; D possibly corresponds to TRBD1 (5 bases). The sample comprised blood. This receptor was obtained from a person between 18 and 75 years old in good health. The CDR3 spells CASRSGTGELFF. In DNA, the CDR3 is TGTGCCAGCAGATCAGGGACCGGGGAGCTGTTTTTT.